Listed below are T cell receptor beta chains from one sample, sequenced in a study of T cell responses to AZD1222 COVID-19 vaccine. Method: immunoSEQ multiplex PCR; TCRdb's copy keeps in-frame clones and lacks some. The sample includes 100,000 to 150,000 clones, approximately 90% of them seen just once. The sequenced sample was peripheral blood, obtained on day 0 of AZD1222 vaccination. The receptors here all came from an adult in good health. The CDR3 runs from the conserved cysteine through the conserved F or W. Fields, in order: J gene, V gene, clone size, D gene, CDR3 protein, CDR3 DNA. D genes are given only for firm matches. Rows give clone size only sometimes, using once, few, many, or a class for an expanded clone.

j_call: TRBJ2-2
v_call: TRBV5-1
clone_size: .
d_call: TRBD2
cdr3_aa: CASSSGLAGGRNTGELFF
cdr3_nt: TGCGCCAGCAGCTCGGGACTAGCGGGGGGGCGCAACACCGGGGAGCTGTTTTTT

j_call: TRBJ1-1
v_call: TRBV6-5
clone_size: .
d_call: .
cdr3_aa: CASSGLNTEAFF
cdr3_nt: TGTGCCAGCTCCGGACTGAACACTGAAGCTTTCTTT

j_call: TRBJ2-7
v_call: TRBV3-1/TRBV3-2
clone_size: .
d_call: .
cdr3_aa: CASSQGSPGEQYF
cdr3_nt: TGTGCCAGCAGCCAGGGCAGCCCGGGCGAGCAGTACTTC

j_call: TRBJ2-2
v_call: TRBV7-2
clone_size: many
d_call: .
cdr3_aa: CASSLNRAIGELFF
cdr3_nt: TGTGCCAGCAGCTTAAACAGGGCAATCGGGGAGCTGTTTTTT

j_call: TRBJ1-2
v_call: TRBV28
clone_size: .
d_call: TRBD1
cdr3_aa: CASSFHTGTGIHGYTF
cdr3_nt: TGTGCCAGCAGTTTCCACACCGGGACAGGGATCCATGGCTACACCTTC

j_call: TRBJ1-5
v_call: TRBV11-2
clone_size: .
d_call: .
cdr3_aa: CASSVQPDQPQHF
cdr3_nt: TGTGCCAGCAGCGTACAACCGGATCAGCCCCAGCATTTT

j_call: TRBJ1-1
v_call: TRBV5-5
clone_size: .
d_call: .
cdr3_aa: CASSFGGDEAFF
cdr3_nt: TGTGCCAGCAGCTTCGGCGGGGATGAAGCTTTCTTT

j_call: TRBJ2-3
v_call: TRBV3-1/TRBV3-2
clone_size: .
d_call: TRBD2
cdr3_aa: CASSQERGGGPYTDTQYF
cdr3_nt: TGTGCCAGCAGCCAAGAGAGAGGCGGGGGGCCGTACACAGATACGCAGTATTTT

j_call: TRBJ2-5
v_call: TRBV13
clone_size: .
d_call: .
cdr3_aa: CASSLTRDSGETQYF
cdr3_nt: TGTGCCAGCAGTCTAACTCGGGACTCGGGAGAGACCCAGTACTTC

j_call: TRBJ1-2
v_call: TRBV24-1
clone_size: .
d_call: TRBD1
cdr3_aa: CATSDPRTGKDGYTF
cdr3_nt: TGTGCCACCAGTGACCCCCGGACAGGGAAGGATGGCTACACCTTC

j_call: TRBJ2-5
v_call: TRBV18
clone_size: .
d_call: TRBD1
cdr3_aa: CASSLGTASRETQYF
cdr3_nt: TGTGCCAGCTCACTCGGGACAGCTTCTAGGGAGACCCAGTACTTC

j_call: TRBJ2-3
v_call: TRBV9
clone_size: .
d_call: .
cdr3_aa: CASSRVDTQYF
cdr3_nt: TGTGCCAGCAGTAGGGTTGATACGCAGTATTTT

j_call: TRBJ2-7
v_call: TRBV28
clone_size: .
d_call: .
cdr3_aa: CASRSQGGSYEQYF
cdr3_nt: TGTGCCAGCAGGTCACAGGGAGGCTCCTACGAGCAGTACTTC

j_call: TRBJ2-1
v_call: TRBV5-8
clone_size: .
d_call: .
cdr3_aa: CASSLDGGTYNEQFF
cdr3_nt: TGTGCCAGCAGCTTGGACGGGGGTACCTACAATGAGCAGTTCTTC

j_call: TRBJ2-1
v_call: TRBV9
clone_size: .
d_call: .
cdr3_aa: CASSPPSRYNEQFF
cdr3_nt: TGTGCCAGCAGCCCCCCCTCCCGGTACAATGAGCAGTTCTTC

j_call: TRBJ2-6
v_call: TRBV5-1
clone_size: .
d_call: TRBD1
cdr3_aa: CASSLRAPLRTGFTGANVLTF
cdr3_nt: TGCGCCAGCAGCTTGAGAGCCCCCCTTCGGACAGGGTTCACTGGGGCCAACGTCCTGACTTTC

j_call: TRBJ2-7
v_call: TRBV18
clone_size: .
d_call: .
cdr3_aa: CASSPRGPPDEQYF
cdr3_nt: TGTGCCAGCTCACCACGGGGGCCGCCGGACGAGCAGTACTTC

j_call: TRBJ1-6
v_call: TRBV5-4
clone_size: .
d_call: TRBD1
cdr3_aa: CASSPGQGNNSPLHF
cdr3_nt: TGTGCCAGCAGCCCTGGACAGGGGAACAATTCACCCCTCCACTTT

j_call: TRBJ1-2
v_call: TRBV19
clone_size: .
d_call: .
cdr3_aa: CASSRRTVANYGYTF
cdr3_nt: TGTGCCAGTAGTAGGAGGACGGTAGCTAACTATGGCTACACCTTC

j_call: TRBJ2-2
v_call: TRBV10-1
clone_size: .
d_call: .
cdr3_aa: CASSESIWPNTGELFF
cdr3_nt: TGCGCCAGCAGTGAGTCGATTTGGCCGAACACCGGGGAGCTGTTTTTT

j_call: TRBJ2-3
v_call: TRBV7-6
clone_size: .
d_call: .
cdr3_aa: CASSLGLVLTDTQYF
cdr3_nt: TGTGCCAGCAGCTTGGGCCTAGTCCTCACAGATACGCAGTATTTT

j_call: TRBJ2-7
v_call: TRBV5-5
clone_size: .
d_call: .
cdr3_aa: CASSLAPGFEQYF
cdr3_nt: TGTGCCAGCAGCTTGGCTCCGGGCTTCGAGCAGTACTTC

j_call: TRBJ2-7
v_call: TRBV5-6
clone_size: .
d_call: .
cdr3_aa: CASSLMDEQYF
cdr3_nt: TGTGCCAGCAGCTTAATGGACGAGCAGTACTTC

j_call: TRBJ1-2
v_call: TRBV29-1
clone_size: .
d_call: .
cdr3_aa: CSVEGAEYGYTF
cdr3_nt: TGCAGCGTTGAAGGGGCAGAATATGGCTACACCTTC

j_call: TRBJ2-3
v_call: TRBV6-4
clone_size: .
d_call: TRBD2
cdr3_aa: CASSEVSGGADTQYF
cdr3_nt: TGTGCCAGCAGCGAGGTCAGCGGGGGGGCCGATACGCAGTATTTT

j_call: TRBJ1-2
v_call: TRBV27
clone_size: .
d_call: .
cdr3_aa: CASSGGHVNGIYGYTF
cdr3_nt: TGTGCCAGCAGCGGAGGGCATGTTAACGGAATCTATGGCTACACCTTC

j_call: TRBJ1-5
v_call: TRBV4-2
clone_size: .
d_call: .
cdr3_aa: CASSQEGLGIDNQPQHF
cdr3_nt: TGTGCCAGCAGCCAAGAAGGTTTGGGGATAGACAATCAGCCCCAGCATTTT

j_call: TRBJ2-3
v_call: TRBV3-1/TRBV3-2
clone_size: .
d_call: TRBD2
cdr3_aa: CASSQGVAGPITDTQYF
cdr3_nt: TGTGCCAGCAGCCAAGGGGTAGCGGGGCCCATCACAGATACGCAGTATTTT

j_call: TRBJ2-2
v_call: TRBV4-2
clone_size: .
d_call: .
cdr3_aa: CASSQDGGFGELFF
cdr3_nt: TGTGCCAGCAGCCAAGATGGGGGGTTCGGGGAGCTGTTTTTT

j_call: TRBJ2-4
v_call: TRBV6-2/TRBV6-3
clone_size: few
d_call: .
cdr3_aa: CASSYHSTWNIQYF
cdr3_nt: TGTGCCAGCAGTTACCACAGTACATGGAACATTCAGTACTTC

j_call: TRBJ2-5
v_call: TRBV6-5
clone_size: .
d_call: TRBD2
cdr3_aa: CASSRAGGRGETQYF
cdr3_nt: TGTGCCAGCAGTAGAGCGGGGGGGAGGGGAGAGACCCAGTACTTC

j_call: TRBJ1-1
v_call: TRBV5-5
clone_size: .
d_call: .
cdr3_aa: CASSLSGITNTEAFF
cdr3_nt: TGTGCCAGCAGCTTATCGGGGATCACGAACACTGAAGCTTTCTTT

j_call: TRBJ1-4
v_call: TRBV6-1
clone_size: .
d_call: .
cdr3_aa: CASSEAQGLPLEKLFF
cdr3_nt: TGTGCCAGCAGTGAAGCGCAGGGCCTACCCCTTGAAAAACTGTTTTTT

j_call: TRBJ2-7
v_call: TRBV19
clone_size: .
d_call: TRBD2
cdr3_aa: CASSSRGSGASYEQYF
cdr3_nt: TGTGCCAGTAGTTCACGGGGTAGCGGGGCCTCCTACGAGCAGTACTTC

j_call: TRBJ1-5
v_call: TRBV18
clone_size: .
d_call: .
cdr3_aa: CASSPLGTSNQPQHF
cdr3_nt: TGTGCCAGCTCACCACTAGGTACCAGCAATCAGCCCCAGCATTTT

j_call: TRBJ1-1
v_call: TRBV13
clone_size: .
d_call: .
cdr3_aa: CASRPDFHAEAFF
cdr3_nt: TGTGCCAGCAGGCCTGACTTTCACGCTGAAGCTTTCTTT

j_call: TRBJ1-5
v_call: TRBV11-1
clone_size: .
d_call: .
cdr3_aa: CASSLRGNQPQHF
cdr3_nt: TGTGCCAGCAGCTTAAGAGGAAATCAGCCCCAGCATTTT

j_call: TRBJ2-1
v_call: TRBV6-5
clone_size: .
d_call: .
cdr3_aa: CASSYSGEYNEQFF
cdr3_nt: TGTGCCAGCAGTTATTCCGGGGAATACAATGAGCAGTTCTTC

j_call: TRBJ2-3
v_call: TRBV9
clone_size: .
d_call: .
cdr3_aa: CASSVGAVRSTDTQYF
cdr3_nt: TGTGCCAGCAGCGTAGGGGCCGTAAGAAGCACAGATACGCAGTATTTT

j_call: TRBJ1-2
v_call: TRBV30
clone_size: .
d_call: TRBD1
cdr3_aa: CAFATGGVYGYTF
cdr3_nt: TGTGCCTTTGCTACAGGGGGCGTCTATGGCTACACCTTC

j_call: TRBJ1-4
v_call: TRBV4-3
clone_size: .
d_call: TRBD1
cdr3_aa: CASSQAGTGEGKLFF
cdr3_nt: TGCGCCAGCAGCCAAGCCGGGACAGGGGAGGGAAAACTGTTTTTT

j_call: TRBJ1-1
v_call: TRBV7-9
clone_size: once
d_call: .
cdr3_aa: CASSYTGSGTEAFF
cdr3_nt: TGTGCCAGCAGCTACACCGGGTCGGGCACTGAAGCTTTCTTT

j_call: TRBJ2-2
v_call: TRBV28
clone_size: .
d_call: TRBD2
cdr3_aa: CASSPGGPLGGELFF
cdr3_nt: TGTGCCAGCAGCCCGGGGGGGCCTCTAGGCGGGGAGCTGTTTTTT

j_call: TRBJ1-2
v_call: TRBV7-2
clone_size: .
d_call: .
cdr3_aa: CASSPDGNYGYTF
cdr3_nt: TGTGCCAGCAGCCCGGACGGTAACTATGGCTACACCTTC

j_call: TRBJ1-6
v_call: TRBV19
clone_size: .
d_call: .
cdr3_aa: CASSSPSGNSPLHF
cdr3_nt: TGTGCCAGTAGCTCCCCGTCTGGGAATTCACCCCTCCACTTT

j_call: TRBJ2-7
v_call: TRBV5-1
clone_size: .
d_call: .
cdr3_aa: CASREASYEQYF
cdr3_nt: TGCGCCAGCAGGGAGGCATCCTACGAGCAGTACTTC

j_call: TRBJ1-6
v_call: TRBV10-1
clone_size: .
d_call: .
cdr3_aa: CASSDPGGGTLHF
cdr3_nt: TGCGCCAGCAGTGACCCGGGTGGAGGAACCCTCCACTTT

j_call: TRBJ2-1
v_call: TRBV9
clone_size: .
d_call: TRBD2
cdr3_aa: CASSVETSGGPFYNEQFF
cdr3_nt: TGTGCCAGCAGCGTGGAGACTAGCGGGGGGCCCTTCTACAATGAGCAGTTCTTC

j_call: TRBJ1-5
v_call: TRBV4-3
clone_size: few
d_call: .
cdr3_aa: CASSQAHQGSQPQHF
cdr3_nt: TGCGCCAGCAGCCAAGCTCACCAGGGGAGTCAGCCCCAGCATTTT

j_call: TRBJ1-5
v_call: TRBV28
clone_size: .
d_call: .
cdr3_aa: CASSPGAAPKQPQHF
cdr3_nt: TGTGCCAGCAGTCCGGGGGCAGCTCCGAAGCAGCCCCAGCATTTT

j_call: TRBJ2-7
v_call: TRBV4-1
clone_size: .
d_call: TRBD1
cdr3_aa: CASSQGTGEEEQYF
cdr3_nt: TGCGCCAGCAGCCAAGGGACAGGGGAAGAAGAGCAGTACTTC

j_call: TRBJ2-1
v_call: TRBV6-6
clone_size: .
d_call: TRBD2
cdr3_aa: CASSYRRLAGGDEQFF
cdr3_nt: TGTGCCAGCAGTTATCGTAGACTAGCGGGGGGGGATGAGCAGTTCTTC

j_call: TRBJ1-1
v_call: TRBV3-1/TRBV3-2
clone_size: .
d_call: .
cdr3_aa: CASSGQWNTEAFF
cdr3_nt: TGTGCCAGCAGCGGACAGTGGAACACTGAAGCTTTCTTT

j_call: TRBJ1-2
v_call: TRBV6-5
clone_size: .
d_call: TRBD1
cdr3_aa: CASSSSPRGHHGYTF
cdr3_nt: TGTGCCAGCAGTAGTTCACCCAGGGGGCATCATGGCTACACCTTC

j_call: TRBJ1-1
v_call: TRBV4-2
clone_size: .
d_call: TRBD1
cdr3_aa: CASSQPGTGYSEAFF
cdr3_nt: TGTGCCAGCAGCCAACCCGGGACAGGGTATTCTGAAGCTTTCTTT

j_call: TRBJ1-6
v_call: TRBV15
clone_size: .
d_call: .
cdr3_aa: CATSRARGSNSPLHF
cdr3_nt: TGTGCCACCAGCAGAGCCAGGGGATCTAATTCACCCCTCCACTTT

j_call: TRBJ1-2
v_call: TRBV27
clone_size: .
d_call: .
cdr3_aa: CASSLGRFYGYTF
cdr3_nt: TGTGCCAGCAGTCTTGGACGGTTCTATGGCTACACCTTC